This T cell receptor (beta chain) was retrieved from a study of cytomegalovirus exposure and HLA in healthy donors. Whole-study context: HLA-typed donors were the source of around 77 million unique TCRs held in an early data release.

It was with 60 Vbeta and 13 Jbeta primers that the PCR ran. TCRdb's table, derived via immunoSEQ multiplex PCR, lists solely in-frame clones and lacks some. The sample contains roughly 140,000 clones, approximately 77% of which appear only once. This clone turned up a few times. Its antigen is currently unknown. Despite likely unrecorded immune exposures, the donors were nominally healthy at the time of sampling. Study results and caveats: The sole available immune exposure information was CMV serostatus. Across donors, most TCRs were seen rarely, yet some public ones were widespread.

V gave up 0 bases and J gave up 1 base, with 5 bases separating them. Per germline, CDR1 SGHRS and CDR2 YFSETQ. The CDR3 is made up of 14 amino acids. Sequenced: PBMCs. This chain uses TRBV5-1 with TRBJ2-1; D call uncertain. The receptor was derived from a man between 18 and 29 years old in good health and CMV-seronegative. The CDR3 protein is CASSLGSSYNEQFF. CDR3 DNA sequence: TGCGCCAGCAGCTTGGGGAGTTCCTACAATGAGCAGTTCTTC.